These 22 T cell receptor beta chains were sequenced from one sample in a study of PD-L1 blockade in urothelial cancer. The assay was immunoSEQ multiplex PCR, and TCRdb's table has in-frame clones only and misses some. The data hold tens of thousands of clones, with 87% observed a single time. Sample: PBMCs, taken around atezolizumab (anti-PD-L1) treatment. These receptors all stem from a woman between 65 and 79 years old with urothelial cancer.

In its sample, this clone was seen once. The chain joins TRBV30 to TRBJ1-1; 9 positions match TRBD1. Trimming removed 0 bases from V and 11 bases from J; junction bases left unmatched: 10. Looked up from germline, CDR1 is GTSNPN and CDR2 is SVGIG (reference sequence). The CDR3 is 14 amino acids. The CDR3 region has the DNA TGTGCCTGGAGTGTACTGCTGGGACAGGGCGTCGCTTTCTTT. Translated: CAWSVLLGQGVAFF.

Only a few counts were recorded for this clone. This chain joins TRBV10-3 and TRBJ1-2; 9 bases align to TRBD1. CDR3 size: 14 residues. Germline V gene sequence: CDR1 ENHRY, CDR2 SYGVKD. V dropped 4 bases and J dropped 6; count of bases not matched to a gene: 6. The CDR3 loop reads CAISADRGIHGYTF. In DNA, the CDR3 is TGTGCCATCAGTGCGGACAGGGGAATACATGGCTACACCTTC.

This clone occurred a few times. The V gene is TRBV7-9, the J gene TRBJ2-6; 8 nucleotides agree with TRBD1. Germline lookup yields CDR1 SEHNR and CDR2 FQNEAQ (reference sequence). The trim removed 10 bases at V and 0 bases at J, leaving 5 bases unmatched. The CDR3 is 15 residues long. The CDR3 spells CANPQGDSGANVLTF. CDR3 DNA sequence: TGTGCCAACCCACAGGGGGACTCTGGGGCCAACGTCCTGACTTTC.

This clone was recorded once. In DNA form, the CDR3 reads TGTGCCAGCAGCTTAGCATTCCAGGGAAATGAGCAGTTCTTC. Translating it yields CASSLAFQGNEQFF. The chain has TRBV7-6 and TRBJ2-1; a possible D gene is TRBD1 (5 bases). The germline V and J ends were trimmed by 0 bases and 7 bases, with 10 bases remaining between them. The CDR3 consists of 14 residues. Per germline, CDR1 SGHVS and CDR2 FNYEAQ. Using reference TRBV7-6 and TRBJ2-1 for the parts outside the CDR3, the full variable domain is GAGVSQSPRYKVTKRGQDVALRCDPISGHVSLYWYRQALGQGPEFLTYFNYEAQQDKSGLPNDRFSAERPEGSISTLTIQRTEQRDSAMYRCASSLAFQGNEQFFGPGTRLTVL.

This clone was counted only a few times. The gene calls are TRBV6-1 and TRBJ1-6; tentative D call: TRBD1 (6 bases). Trimming left V 6 bases short and J 10 bases short, with 13 bases between. Germline V gene sequence: CDR1 MNHNS, CDR2 SASEGT. The CDR3 contains 13 residues. CDR3 region: CASRQDSNSPLHF. The CDR3 nucleotides read TGTGCCAGCAGGCAGGACAGTAACTCACCCCTCCACTTT.

CDR3: CASSPPSVNEQFF. The CDR3 DNA reads as TGTGCCAGCTCACCGCCTAGCGTCAATGAGCAGTTCTTC. The chain is built from TRBV18 and TRBJ2-1; D may be TRBD2 (6 bases). This CDR3 comprises 13 residues. From germline, CDR1 is KGHSH and CDR2 LQKENI. V shed 3 bases and J shed 6 bases, with 9 bases lying between them.

This clone occurred a few times. This rearrangement joins TRBV18 to TRBJ2-1, with 13 bases matching TRBD2. Germline V gene sequence: CDR1 KGHSH, CDR2 LQKENI. The CDR3 is 16 residues long. Trimming cost V 3 bases and J 9 bases; bases outside gene matches: 8. This CDR3 reads CASSPTGLAGNGEQFF. DNA of the CDR3: TGTGCCAGCTCACCTACGGGACTAGCGGGAAATGGTGAGCAGTTCTTC.

J is TRBJ1-5 and V is TRBV6-6; tentative D call: TRBD1 (5 bases). Germline CDR1 reads MNHNY; CDR2 reads SVGAGI (reference sequence). Deletions cut 6 bases from V and 0 bases from J, with 12 bases between. The CDR3 has 15 residues. Here the CDR3 reads CASRTQGYSNQPQHF. CDR3 DNA sequence: TGTGCCAGCAGGACTCAGGGTTATAGCAATCAGCCCCAGCATTTT.

The chain recombines TRBV5-6 with TRBJ2-1; 8 bases map to TRBD2. Trimming at V came to 1 base and at J to 6 bases, leaving 6 bases not matched to a gene. Germline CDR1 and CDR2: SGHDT and YYEEEE. This CDR3 spans 15 amino acids. CDR3 residues: CASSLLLAAFNEQFF. CDR3 DNA: TGTGCCAGCAGCTTGTTACTAGCGGCATTCAATGAGCAGTTCTTC.

The V gene is TRBV30, the J gene TRBJ1-2; 7 nucleotides match TRBD1. CDR1 and CDR2 from the germline V gene are GTSNPN and SVGIG (reference sequence). The ends lost 4 bases at V and 4 bases at J; junction bases unmatched: 3. This CDR3 spans 12 amino acids. The CDR3 here is CAWIQGSYGYTF. The CDR3 DNA reads TGTGCCTGGATACAGGGGAGCTATGGCTACACCTTC.

V is TRBV29-1 and J is TRBJ1-2, with D maybe TRBD1 (5 bases). V lost 3 bases to trimming and J lost 4 bases, with 15 bases between them. This CDR3 contains 14 residues. Germline V lookup: CDR1 SQVTM, CDR2 ANQGSEA. The CDR3 nucleotides read TGCAGCGTTGATCTGGGGGGTATCGGCTATGGCTACACCTTC. Translation: CSVDLGGIGYGYTF. Combining the CDR3 with reference TRBV29-1 and TRBJ1-2 gives the whole variable domain SAVISQKPSRDICQRGTSLTIQCQVDSQVTMMFWYRQQPGQSLTLIATANQGSEATYESGFVIDKFPISRPNLTFSTLTVSNMSPEDSSIYLCSVDLGGIGYGYTFGSGTRLTVV.

The chain joins TRBV7-9 to TRBJ1-2, with D tentatively TRBD1 (6 bases). From germline, CDR1 is SEHNR and CDR2 FQNEAQ (reference sequence). Trimming left V 1 base short and J 13 bases short, with 16 bases between. The CDR3 consists of 13 residues. Written as DNA, the CDR3 is TGTGCCAGCAGCTTAGAGGCACAGGGAAAAATCACCTTC. Its translation is CASSLEAQGKITF.

In this sample, this clone turned up a few times. The rearrangement joins TRBV10-3 to TRBJ1-5, with D tentatively TRBD1 (6 bases). CDR1 and CDR2 (germline): ENHRY, SYGVKD. The CDR3 is 15 amino acids. V was cut by 3 bases and J by 7 bases, with 16 bases left in between. The DNA for the CDR3 is TGTGCCATCAGTGAAGGGGGAAGGGGTGAACAGCCCCAGCATTTT. Amino acid sequence: CAISEGGRGEQPQHF.

V is TRBV2 and J is TRBJ2-7, with 8 bases identical to TRBD1. CDR1 SNHLY and CDR2 FYNNEI come from the germline V gene. The junction had 8 bases not matched to a gene; V was cut back by 4 bases and J by 6 bases. CDR3 length equals 14 residues. The CDR3 spells CASSGVRGLFEQYF. The CDR3 DNA reads TGTGCCAGCAGTGGCGTCAGGGGGCTCTTCGAGCAGTACTTC.

The rearrangement uses TRBV27 and TRBJ2-7; 8 bases align to TRBD2. Trimming removed 3 bases from V and 5 bases from J; junction bases left unmatched: 3. This CDR3 spans 13 amino acids. Germline CDR1 reads MNHEY; CDR2 reads SMNVEV (reference sequence). CDR3 protein: CASSLRLAHEQYF. DNA of the CDR3: TGTGCCAGCAGTTTGAGACTAGCGCACGAGCAGTACTTC.

The rearrangement links TRBV7-2 to TRBJ1-5; a possible D gene is TRBD1 (6 bases). Germline CDR1 is SGHTA and CDR2 is FQGNSA. The V and J ends lost 5 bases and 1 base respectively, with 12 bases between them. This CDR3 has 15 amino acids. CDR3 DNA: TGTGCCAGCAGCCGATACAGGGACAGCAATCAGCCCCAGCATTTT. Translated: CASSRYRDSNQPQHF.

The V and J genes are TRBV6-5 and TRBJ2-7; D call uncertain. The CDR3 runs 13 residues. Trimming removed 0 bases from V and 3 bases from J, with 6 bases in between. Per germline, CDR1 MNHEY and CDR2 SVGAGI. CDR3 coding DNA: TGTGCCAGCAGTTACTCGATAGACTACGAGCAGTACTTC. It encodes CASSYSIDYEQYF.

This clone was seen repeatedly, ten times or more. The chain joins TRBV21-1 to TRBJ1-3; the D segment call TRBD1 is taken from the table without a DNA check. TRBV21-1 is a pseudogene locus. The CDR3 has 11 amino acids. CDR3 sequence (DNA): TGTTCGACATCCACAGGAAACACCATATATTTT. Its protein is CSTSTGNTIYF.

This clone was observed once. CDR3 amino acids: CASSPGTTLGYEQYF. CDR3 in DNA: TGTGCCAGCAGCCCCGGGACTACCTTGGGCTACGAGCAGTACTTC. This chain joins TRBV28 and TRBJ2-7, with 7 bases aligning to TRBD2. Looked up from germline, CDR1 is MDHEN and CDR2 is SYDVKM. With 6 bases clipped from V and 3 bases from J, the junction kept 11 bases outside the gene matches. This CDR3 has 15 residues.

CDR3 residues: CASRGTGQETQYF. The CDR3 DNA reads as TGTGCCAGCAGAGGGACAGGACAAGAGACCCAGTACTTC. The gene calls are TRBV2 and TRBJ2-5; 8 bases fit TRBD1. The CDR3 is made up of 13 amino acids. Germline CDR1 reads SNHLY; CDR2 reads FYNNEI. Trimming cost V 6 bases and J 2 bases; bases outside gene matches: 2.

This sequence joins TRBV5-1 and TRBJ2-1, with D possibly matching TRBD1 (5 bases). Trimming pared 4 bases from V and 3 bases from J, leaving 17 bases between. The CDR3 has 16 amino acids. Germline CDR1 is SGHRS and CDR2 is YFSETQ. In DNA, the CDR3 is TGCGCCAGCAGCCCCTCCGTGCGCGACAGCTACAATGAGCAGTTCTTC. It codes for CASSPSVRDSYNEQFF.

The CDR3, as DNA: TGTGCCAGCAGCTTAGTGGCTAGCGGGAGTTACGAGCAGTACTTC. It yields the protein CASSLVASGSYEQYF. V is TRBV7-2 and J is TRBJ2-7; 10 bases agree with TRBD2. The CDR3 has 15 residues. The V gene end was trimmed by 1 base and the J gene end by 4 bases; junction bases not matched to a gene: 4. Germline assignment: CDR1 SGHTA and CDR2 FQGNSA.